This is a list of T cell receptor beta chains from one sample in a study of CD8 T cell repertoires and HIV-1 epitope variants. These TCRs are of unknown antigen specificity. TCRdb keeps only in-frame clones here, not all; method: immunoSEQ multiplex PCR. The sample has about 5,200 clones, around two thirds seen once. The sequencing sample was made of cultured CD8+ T cells derived from PBMCs. All receptors come from a male donor with HIV. The CDR3 runs from the conserved cysteine through the conserved F or W. D genes are given only for firm matches. The size field is filled for only some rows; it gives once, few, many or a size class.

clone size: -; D gene: -; V gene: TRBV7-6; J gene: TRBJ2-1; CDR3 protein: CASSLGGSNEQFF; CDR3 DNA: TGTGCCAGCAGCTTAGGAGGGAGCAATGAGCAGTTCTTC
clone size: -; D gene: TRBD1; V gene: TRBV28; J gene: TRBJ1-3; CDR3 protein: CASSLLLAGTDSGNTIYF; CDR3 DNA: TGTGCCAGCAGTTTATTACTCGCCGGGACAGACTCTGGAAACACCATATATTTT
clone size: once; D gene: -; V gene: TRBV7-2; J gene: TRBJ1-3; CDR3 protein: CASSLNSFSGNTIYF; CDR3 DNA: TGTGCCAGCAGCTTAAATTCGTTCTCTGGAAACACCATATATTTT
clone size: -; D gene: TRBD2; V gene: TRBV4-1; J gene: TRBJ2-1; CDR3 protein: CASSQEPSGNEQFF; CDR3 DNA: TGCGCCAGCAGCCAAGAGCCTAGCGGAAATGAGCAGTTCTTC
clone size: -; D gene: -; V gene: TRBV6-1; J gene: TRBJ2-5; CDR3 protein: CATAGTRSQYF; CDR3 DNA: TGTGCCACAGCGGGTACCCGGAGCCAGTACTTC
clone size: -; D gene: TRBD2; V gene: TRBV6-4; J gene: TRBJ2-3; CDR3 protein: CASSDSRGGTDTQYF; CDR3 DNA: TGTGCCAGCAGTGACTCGCGGGGGGGCACAGATACGCAGTATTTT
clone size: -; D gene: TRBD2; V gene: TRBV11-3; J gene: TRBJ2-1; CDR3 protein: CASSFRSGSYNEQFF; CDR3 DNA: TGTGCCAGCAGCTTCAGAAGCGGGAGTTACAATGAGCAGTTCTTC
clone size: -; D gene: TRBD1; V gene: TRBV5-4; J gene: TRBJ2-2; CDR3 protein: CASSFPQGQGATGELFF; CDR3 DNA: TGTGCCAGCAGCTTCCCTCAGGGACAGGGGGCTACCGGGGAGCTGTTTTTT
clone size: -; D gene: -; V gene: TRBV2; J gene: TRBJ2-3; CDR3 protein: CASRMGGGWTDTQYF; CDR3 DNA: TGTGCCAGCCGAATGGGAGGGGGTTGGACAGATACGCAGTATTTT
clone size: -; D gene: -; V gene: TRBV25-1; J gene: TRBJ2-1; CDR3 protein: CASSEWAGRNNEQFF; CDR3 DNA: TGTGCCAGCAGTGAATGGGCCGGGAGAAACAATGAGCAGTTCTTC
clone size: -; D gene: -; V gene: TRBV5-1; J gene: TRBJ1-2; CDR3 protein: CASSMKGPSSNGYTF; CDR3 DNA: TGCGCCAGCAGCATGAAGGGCCCATCGAGCAATGGCTACACCTTC
clone size: few; D gene: -; V gene: TRBV28; J gene: TRBJ2-7; CDR3 protein: CASSGLVTYEQYF; CDR3 DNA: TGTGCCAGCAGTGGACTCGTAACCTACGAGCAGTACTTC
clone size: -; D gene: TRBD2; V gene: TRBV9; J gene: TRBJ2-3; CDR3 protein: CASSASGGDSTDTQYF; CDR3 DNA: TGTGCCAGCAGCGCTAGCGGGGGGGATAGCACAGATACGCAGTATTTT
clone size: -; D gene: -; V gene: TRBV27; J gene: TRBJ2-1; CDR3 protein: CASSLSSRVNSYNEQFF; CDR3 DNA: TGTGCCAGCAGTTTATCGTCCAGGGTGAACTCCTACAATGAGCAGTTCTTC
clone size: -; D gene: -; V gene: TRBV28; J gene: TRBJ1-2; CDR3 protein: CASSVNSGRNPYGYTF; CDR3 DNA: TGTGCCAGCAGCGTAAACTCAGGACGGAACCCCTATGGCTACACCTTC
clone size: -; D gene: -; V gene: TRBV6-1; J gene: TRBJ2-1; CDR3 protein: CASSDYHPAGHNEQFF; CDR3 DNA: TGTGCCAGCAGTGACTACCATCCTGCGGGTCACAATGAGCAGTTCTTC
clone size: once; D gene: -; V gene: TRBV7-1; J gene: TRBJ2-7; CDR3 protein: CASSLRAGEQYF; CDR3 DNA: TGTGCCAGCAGCTTACGAGCGGGCGAGCAGTACTTC
clone size: -; D gene: -; V gene: TRBV27; J gene: TRBJ1-3; CDR3 protein: CASSSNIQRLSSGNTIYF; CDR3 DNA: TGTGCCAGCAGTTCCAACATACAGCGCCTGAGCTCTGGAAACACCATATATTTT